This T cell receptor (beta chain) was documented in a study of identical twins. Unique molecular identifiers were present on cDNA, and template switching added a universal primer site. A single record per CDR3 protein comes from TCRdb applying MiXCR to the 5' RACE reads. The sample lists approximately 700,000 distinct CDR3 sequences, around 6.1% occurring once. This clonotype has a count of ten or more. Its antigen is unknown. The study's findings and limits: Conclusions leaned on cross-sectional statistical analysis and did not track the same donors over time.

Sequencing input: naive T cells sorted from blood. The clonotype originates from a man aged 18 to 29 in good health.

CDR3 nucleotides: TGTGCCAGCAGCCGTTTCGAAGAGACCCAGTACTTC. Translated, it gives CASSRFEETQYF. The gene calls are TRBV5-6 and TRBJ2-5, with D unclear. Germline V gene sequence: CDR1 SGHDT, CDR2 YYEEEE. Trimming removed 4 bases at V and 3 bases at J, with 7 bases between. CDR3 size: 12 residues.